Given below is one TCR beta chain in context. The antigen is not known. These data originate in a study of Ad26.COV2.S vaccination and SARS-CoV-2 variants. Findings and limits, study-wide: Greater spike-specific TCR breadth was seen in vaccine recipients than in placebo recipients.

The length of the CDR3 is 17 residues. The V gene's germline CDR1 is KGHDR and CDR2 SFDVKD. The V gene end was trimmed by 3 bases and the J gene end by 6 bases; junction bases not matched to a gene: 12. Treatment: 19 received Ad26.COV2.S at low or high dose, single or two shots; about five received placebo; per-sample allocation not given. Sample collection was performed on day 63 after the first vaccine or placebo injection. This table comes from immunoSEQ multiplex PCR, and its TCRdb copy is limited to in-frame clones, with some not included. The data show approximately 280,000 clones, about 89% seen once.

V is TRBV24-1 and J is TRBJ2-1, with 8 bases lining up with TRBD2. The receptor's source is a person aged 18-65 years who received the Ad26.COV2.S COVID-19 vaccine or a placebo. The sequencing here drew on peripheral blood, taken in a trial of Ad26.COV2.S vaccine versus placebo. The CDR3 protein is CATSDPSRGTSGNEQFF. Here the CDR3 DNA reads TGTGCCACCAGTGATCCCTCGAGGGGGACTAGTGGCAATGAGCAGTTCTTC.